This TCR beta chain derives from a study of identical twins. The study's findings and limits: Possibly, invariant MAIT and iNKT cells partly confounded zero-insertion analyses. Models underestimated out-of-frame TCR alpha sharing in monozygotic twins. Cord blood beta clonotypes present at high abundance carried fewer insertions; no such pattern appeared in memory repertoires.

The CDR3 contains 14 residues. Germline values: CDR1 DFQATT, CDR2 SNEGSKA (reference sequence). V shed 0 bases and J shed 1 base, with 9 bases lying between them. TCRdb itself ran the 5' RACE reads through MiXCR, one entry per CDR3 protein. The table has fewer than 350,000 distinct CDR3 sequences, about 8% seen once; the top ten hold around 2.1%. Note on this clonotype: Its antigen is as yet unknown.

The sample was also linked to a second study, of yellow fever vaccine responses in identical twins. That source adds: Reportedly, twins showed a vaccine T cell response that looked partly convergent and partly personalized.

This receptor was obtained from a young woman in good health. The sample comprised memory (CD45RO+) T cells sorted from blood. The V gene is TRBV20-1, the J gene TRBJ2-5, with D perhaps TRBD2 (6 bases). CDR3 region: CSARDFSGQETQYF. In nucleotides, the CDR3 is TGCAGTGCTAGAGATTTTAGCGGCCAAGAGACCCAGTACTTC.